This is a list of T cell receptor beta chains from one sample in a study of CD8 T cells in ankylosing spondylitis. A single record per CDR3 protein comes from TCRdb applying MiXCR to the 5' RACE reads. This repertoire shows hundreds of thousands of distinct CDR3 sequences, 18% found once; its top ten account for about 42%. The sequencing input was blood, either unsorted or a sorted T cell fraction (not recorded which). These receptors came from a male donor with ankylosing spondylitis. The CDR3 runs from the conserved cysteine through the conserved F or W. Fields, in order: CDR3 DNA, CDR3 protein, J gene, V gene, clone size, D gene, CDR3 length. A D gene is named only where the DNA matches it firmly. Size is stated for part of the rows, as once, few or many counts, or as a class when the clone is expanded.

cdr3_nt: TGTGCCAGCAGTCGATGGGGCACAGATACGCAGTATTTT
cdr3_aa: CASSRWGTDTQYF
j_call: TRBJ2-3
v_call: TRBV12-3/TRBV12-4
clone_size: many
d_call: .
cdr3_length: 13

cdr3_nt: TGCGCCAGCAGCCAAGGTGGGGCGGGAGGGTACAATGAGCAGTTCTTC
cdr3_aa: CASSQGGAGGYNEQFF
j_call: TRBJ2-1
v_call: TRBV4-1
clone_size: .
d_call: TRBD2
cdr3_length: 16

cdr3_nt: TGCAGTGCTGCCCCGATCATGAACACTGAAGCTTTCTTT
cdr3_aa: CSAAPIMNTEAFF
j_call: TRBJ1-1
v_call: TRBV20-1
clone_size: few
d_call: .
cdr3_length: 13

cdr3_nt: TGTGCCGGCAGCTTCAACCCGGGACCCTTGACCTACGAGCAGTACTTC
cdr3_aa: CAGSFNPGPLTYEQYF
j_call: TRBJ2-7
v_call: TRBV7-9
clone_size: .
d_call: .
cdr3_length: 16

cdr3_nt: TGTGCCAGCAGTCCTGGGACTAGCGGGAGGGCTGAGCAGTTCTTC
cdr3_aa: CASSPGTSGRAEQFF
j_call: TRBJ2-1
v_call: TRBV27
clone_size: .
d_call: TRBD2
cdr3_length: 15

cdr3_nt: TGCAGCGTTGGGCCAGGGGCGTCCGACTATGGCTACACCTTC
cdr3_aa: CSVGPGASDYGYTF
j_call: TRBJ1-2
v_call: TRBV29-1
clone_size: .
d_call: .
cdr3_length: 14

cdr3_nt: TGTGCCAGCAGTTTAGTAGCGGGAGCCGGTTGGAGCTCCTACAATGAGCAGTTCTTC
cdr3_aa: CASSLVAGAGWSSYNEQFF
j_call: TRBJ2-1
v_call: TRBV12-3/TRBV12-4
clone_size: few
d_call: TRBD2
cdr3_length: 19

cdr3_nt: TGTGCCAGCAGTTTTGCCACAGACTACGAGCAGTACTTC
cdr3_aa: CASSFATDYEQYF
j_call: TRBJ2-7
v_call: TRBV12-3/TRBV12-4
clone_size: .
d_call: .
cdr3_length: 13

cdr3_nt: TGTGCCAGCAGTGGGGGAGGGTTCAATGAGCAGTTCTTC
cdr3_aa: CASSGGGFNEQFF
j_call: TRBJ2-1
v_call: TRBV6-1
clone_size: .
d_call: TRBD2
cdr3_length: 13

cdr3_nt: TGTGCCAGCAGTGACTATGACCGCGCCCTCGATGAGCAGTTCTTC
cdr3_aa: CASSDYDRALDEQFF
j_call: TRBJ2-1
v_call: TRBV6-1
clone_size: .
d_call: .
cdr3_length: 15

cdr3_nt: TGTGCCAGCAGGGTGACCTATGGCTACACCTTC
cdr3_aa: CASRVTYGYTF
j_call: TRBJ1-2
v_call: TRBV2
clone_size: few
d_call: .
cdr3_length: 11

cdr3_nt: TGTGCCAGCAGCCCAACGGACAGGGAAAATGAGCAGTTCTTC
cdr3_aa: CASSPTDRENEQFF
j_call: TRBJ2-1
v_call: TRBV9
clone_size: few
d_call: TRBD1
cdr3_length: 14

cdr3_nt: TGTGCCAGCAGCTTAGGAGGGGGCAGTCAGCCCCAGCATTTT
cdr3_aa: CASSLGGGSQPQHF
j_call: TRBJ1-5
v_call: TRBV7-9
clone_size: .
d_call: TRBD1
cdr3_length: 14

cdr3_nt: TGTGCCAGCAGGCCTCCGCTCGAATCGTCAGGCAATGAGCAGTTCTTC
cdr3_aa: CASRPPLESSGNEQFF
j_call: TRBJ2-1
v_call: TRBV7-9
clone_size: few
d_call: .
cdr3_length: 16

cdr3_nt: TGTGCCAGCAGTTCCACCGACAGGATCTACGAGCAGTACTTC
cdr3_aa: CASSSTDRIYEQYF
j_call: TRBJ2-7
v_call: TRBV27
clone_size: .
d_call: .
cdr3_length: 14

cdr3_nt: TGTGCCAGCAGCTTAGATTTGGGACAGGGGTACGAAGTCGTCTACAATGAGCAGTTCTTC
cdr3_aa: CASSLDLGQGYEVVYNEQFF
j_call: TRBJ2-1
v_call: TRBV11-2
clone_size: few
d_call: TRBD1
cdr3_length: 20

cdr3_nt: TGCGCCAGCAGCCAAGGAGCGGGAGACTACGAGCAGTACTTC
cdr3_aa: CASSQGAGDYEQYF
j_call: TRBJ2-7
v_call: TRBV4-3
clone_size: .
d_call: TRBD2
cdr3_length: 14

cdr3_nt: TGTGCCAGCAGCTTAGTATTTCCCAGCCAAGAGACCCAGTACTTC
cdr3_aa: CASSLVFPSQETQYF
j_call: TRBJ2-5
v_call: TRBV7-9
clone_size: few
d_call: .
cdr3_length: 15

cdr3_nt: TGCGCCAGCAGCCAAGATGTTCTTAGGGGGGGCCTTTATTCGAACACTGAAGCTTTCTTT
cdr3_aa: CASSQDVLRGGLYSNTEAFF
j_call: TRBJ1-1
v_call: TRBV4-3
clone_size: .
d_call: .
cdr3_length: 20

cdr3_nt: TGTGCCAGCAGTTTCCTACAGCCGATCGGGGAGACCCAGTACTTC
cdr3_aa: CASSFLQPIGETQYF
j_call: TRBJ2-5
v_call: TRBV28
clone_size: many
d_call: .
cdr3_length: 15

cdr3_nt: TGCGCCAGCAGCCAAGTCGGGTTTACAGATACGCAGTATTTT
cdr3_aa: CASSQVGFTDTQYF
j_call: TRBJ2-3
v_call: TRBV4-1
clone_size: .
d_call: .
cdr3_length: 14

cdr3_nt: TGTGCCAGCACCACTAAGGGTTCTTGGGAGCAGTACTTC
cdr3_aa: CASTTKGSWEQYF
j_call: TRBJ2-7
v_call: TRBV12-3/TRBV12-4
clone_size: few
d_call: .
cdr3_length: 13

cdr3_nt: TGTGCAGTTCAGGGTTACCAAGAGACCCAGTACTTC
cdr3_aa: CAVQGYQETQYF
j_call: TRBJ2-5
v_call: TRBV28
clone_size: .
d_call: .
cdr3_length: 12

cdr3_nt: TGTGCCACCAGCAGAGTAGGCGGCCCCACAGATACGCAGTATTTT
cdr3_aa: CATSRVGGPTDTQYF
j_call: TRBJ2-3
v_call: TRBV15
clone_size: .
d_call: .
cdr3_length: 15

cdr3_nt: TGCGCCAGCAGCCAAGATTTGTCAGGGTACACCGGGGAGCTGTTTTTT
cdr3_aa: CASSQDLSGYTGELFF
j_call: TRBJ2-2
v_call: TRBV4-1
clone_size: .
d_call: .
cdr3_length: 16

cdr3_nt: TGTGCCAGCAGCTTACAGGGCGGGAGGAGGTACAATGAGCAGTTCTTC
cdr3_aa: CASSLQGGRRYNEQFF
j_call: TRBJ2-1
v_call: TRBV7-2
clone_size: .
d_call: TRBD2
cdr3_length: 16

cdr3_nt: TGTGCCAGCAGCGTACACCAGGAGAACACCGGGGAGCTGTTTTTT
cdr3_aa: CASSVHQENTGELFF
j_call: TRBJ2-2
v_call: TRBV4-2
clone_size: many
d_call: .
cdr3_length: 15

cdr3_nt: TGTGCCAGCAGAGAACCGGGACAGGGGGCAGATATAGCCAAAAACATTCAGTACTTC
cdr3_aa: CASREPGQGADIAKNIQYF
j_call: TRBJ2-4
v_call: TRBV6-1
clone_size: many
d_call: TRBD1
cdr3_length: 19

cdr3_nt: TGTGCCAGCAGCCACTACGGGGACAACACTGAAGCTTTCTTT
cdr3_aa: CASSHYGDNTEAFF
j_call: TRBJ1-1
v_call: TRBV7-3
clone_size: .
d_call: .
cdr3_length: 14

cdr3_nt: TGTGCCAGCAGTTTCGGGGGGGGGTCTCAGCCCCAGCATTTT
cdr3_aa: CASSFGGGSQPQHF
j_call: TRBJ1-5
v_call: TRBV12-3/TRBV12-4
clone_size: .
d_call: .
cdr3_length: 14

cdr3_nt: TGCGCCAGCAGCCTCACCCACAGGGGAGGGTCCTACAATGAGCAGTTCTTC
cdr3_aa: CASSLTHRGGSYNEQFF
j_call: TRBJ2-1
v_call: TRBV5-1
clone_size: .
d_call: .
cdr3_length: 17

cdr3_nt: TGTGCCAGCAGCTCAGACAGAGCCTACAATGAGCAGTTCTTC
cdr3_aa: CASSSDRAYNEQFF
j_call: TRBJ2-1
v_call: TRBV7-2
clone_size: many
d_call: .
cdr3_length: 14

cdr3_nt: TGCGCCAGCAGCAGCCTAGCGAATGAGCAGTTCTTC
cdr3_aa: CASSSLANEQFF
j_call: TRBJ2-1
v_call: TRBV5-1
clone_size: many
d_call: .
cdr3_length: 12

cdr3_nt: TGTGCCAGCAGCCAAGATTTTTTGGGGATTTGGAACACCGGGGAGCTGTTTTTT
cdr3_aa: CASSQDFLGIWNTGELFF
j_call: TRBJ2-2
v_call: TRBV14
clone_size: few
d_call: .
cdr3_length: 18

cdr3_nt: TGCGCCAGCAGCCAAGTACAGGGAAGGACAAATGAGCAGTTCTTC
cdr3_aa: CASSQVQGRTNEQFF
j_call: TRBJ2-1
v_call: TRBV4-1
clone_size: many
d_call: .
cdr3_length: 15

cdr3_nt: TGTGCCAGCAGTGTTCGGGCAGGGAAGGACACTGAAGCTTTCTTT
cdr3_aa: CASSVRAGKDTEAFF
j_call: TRBJ1-1
v_call: TRBV2
clone_size: few
d_call: .
cdr3_length: 15

cdr3_nt: TGCGCCAGCAGCCAACCCCTACAGGCCCACTATGGCTACACCTTC
cdr3_aa: CASSQPLQAHYGYTF
j_call: TRBJ1-2
v_call: TRBV4-1
clone_size: few
d_call: .
cdr3_length: 15